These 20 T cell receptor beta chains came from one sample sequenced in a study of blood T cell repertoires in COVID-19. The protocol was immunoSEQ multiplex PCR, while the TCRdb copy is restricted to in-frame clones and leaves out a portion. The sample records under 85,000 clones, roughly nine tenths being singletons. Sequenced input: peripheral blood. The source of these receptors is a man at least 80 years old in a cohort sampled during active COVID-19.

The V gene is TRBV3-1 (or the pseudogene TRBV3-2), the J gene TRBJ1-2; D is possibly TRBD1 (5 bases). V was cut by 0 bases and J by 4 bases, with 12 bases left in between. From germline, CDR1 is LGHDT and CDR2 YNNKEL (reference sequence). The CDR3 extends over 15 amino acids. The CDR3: CASSQEGREAYGYTF. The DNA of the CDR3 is TGTGCCAGCAGCCAAGAAGGCAGGGAAGCCTATGGCTACACCTTC.

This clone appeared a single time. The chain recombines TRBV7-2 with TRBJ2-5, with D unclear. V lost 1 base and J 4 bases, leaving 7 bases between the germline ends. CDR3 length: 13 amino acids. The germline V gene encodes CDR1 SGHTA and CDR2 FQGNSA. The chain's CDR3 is CASSLVQAETQYF. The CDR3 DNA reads TGTGCCAGCAGCTTAGTTCAAGCAGAGACCCAGTACTTC.

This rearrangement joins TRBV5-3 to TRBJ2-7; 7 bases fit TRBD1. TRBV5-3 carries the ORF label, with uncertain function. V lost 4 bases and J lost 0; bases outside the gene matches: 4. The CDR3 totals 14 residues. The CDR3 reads CARSGWDSSYEQYV. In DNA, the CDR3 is TGTGCCAGAAGCGGATGGGACAGCTCCTACGAGCAGTACGTC.

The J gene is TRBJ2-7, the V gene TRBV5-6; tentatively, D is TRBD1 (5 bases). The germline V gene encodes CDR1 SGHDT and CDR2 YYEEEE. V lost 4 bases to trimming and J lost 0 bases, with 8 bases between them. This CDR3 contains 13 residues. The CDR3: CASSDSSSYEQYV. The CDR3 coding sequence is TGTGCCAGCAGCGACAGTTCCTCCTACGAGCAGTACGTC.

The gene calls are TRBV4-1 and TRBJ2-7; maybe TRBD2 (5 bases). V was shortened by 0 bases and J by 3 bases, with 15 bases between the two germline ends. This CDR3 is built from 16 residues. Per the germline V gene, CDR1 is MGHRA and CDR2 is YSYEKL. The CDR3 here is CASSQDWQAEGYEQYF. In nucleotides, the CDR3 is TGCGCCAGCAGCCAAGATTGGCAGGCTGAGGGCTACGAGCAGTACTTC.

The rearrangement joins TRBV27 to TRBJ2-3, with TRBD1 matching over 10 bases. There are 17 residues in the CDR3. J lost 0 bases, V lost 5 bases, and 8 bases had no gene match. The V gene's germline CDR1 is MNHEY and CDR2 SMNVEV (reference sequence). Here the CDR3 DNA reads TGTGCCAGCAGTCGACCGGGACAGGGGATTAGCACAGATACGCAGTATTTT. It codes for CASSRPGQGISTDTQYF.

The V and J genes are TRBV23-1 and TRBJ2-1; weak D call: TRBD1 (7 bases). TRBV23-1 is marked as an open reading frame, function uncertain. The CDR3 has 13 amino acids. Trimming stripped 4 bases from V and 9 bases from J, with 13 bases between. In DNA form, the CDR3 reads TGCGCCAGCAGTCGCCACCAGGGGGGTGAGCAGTTCTTC. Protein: CASSRHQGGEQFF.

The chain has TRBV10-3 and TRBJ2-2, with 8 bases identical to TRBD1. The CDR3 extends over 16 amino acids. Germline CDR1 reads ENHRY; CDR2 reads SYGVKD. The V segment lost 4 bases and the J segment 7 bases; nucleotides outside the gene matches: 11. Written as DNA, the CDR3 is TGTGCCATCAGTGCGAACCCTCAGGGGGCAGGCGGGGAGCTGTTTTTT. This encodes CAISANPQGAGGELFF.

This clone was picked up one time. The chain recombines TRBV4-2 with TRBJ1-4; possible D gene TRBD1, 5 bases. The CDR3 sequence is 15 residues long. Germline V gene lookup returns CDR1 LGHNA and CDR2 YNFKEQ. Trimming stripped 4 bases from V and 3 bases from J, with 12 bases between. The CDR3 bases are TGTGCCAGCAGCCTAGGAGGGGCAGCTAATGAAAAACTGTTTTTT. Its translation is CASSLGGAANEKLFF.

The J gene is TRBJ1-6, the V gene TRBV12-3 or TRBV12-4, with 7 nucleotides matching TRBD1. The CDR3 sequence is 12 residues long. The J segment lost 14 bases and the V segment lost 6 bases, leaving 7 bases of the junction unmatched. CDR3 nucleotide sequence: TGTGCCAGCAGCCCGCGACAGGGAGCCCTCCACTTT. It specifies CASSPRQGALHF.

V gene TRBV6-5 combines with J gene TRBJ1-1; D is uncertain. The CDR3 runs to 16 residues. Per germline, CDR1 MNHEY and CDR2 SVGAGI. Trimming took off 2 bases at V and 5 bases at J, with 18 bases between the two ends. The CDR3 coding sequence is TGTGCCAGCAGTTACCCGGCTAGGAGGGTCCTTACTGAAGCTTTCTTT. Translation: CASSYPARRVLTEAFF.

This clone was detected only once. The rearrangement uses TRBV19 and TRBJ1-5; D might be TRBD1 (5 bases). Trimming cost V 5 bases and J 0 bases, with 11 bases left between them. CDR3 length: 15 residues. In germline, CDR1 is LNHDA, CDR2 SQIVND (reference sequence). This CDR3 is CASSSSGYSNQPQHF. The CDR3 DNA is TGTGCCAGTAGTTCGTCAGGGTATAGCAATCAGCCCCAGCATTTT.

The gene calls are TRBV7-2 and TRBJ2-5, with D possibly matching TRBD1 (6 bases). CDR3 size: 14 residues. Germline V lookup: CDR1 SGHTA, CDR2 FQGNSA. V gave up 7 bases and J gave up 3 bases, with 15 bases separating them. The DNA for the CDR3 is TGTGCCAGCACACACAGGGCACAGGAAGAGACCCAGTACTTC. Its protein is CASTHRAQEETQYF.

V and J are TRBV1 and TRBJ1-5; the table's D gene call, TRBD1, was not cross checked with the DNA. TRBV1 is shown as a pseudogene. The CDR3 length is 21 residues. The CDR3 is CTSSQIGWPRGPSSGNQPQHF. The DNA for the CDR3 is TGCACCAGCAGCCAAATCGGGTGGCCCAGGGGGCCCTCGTCAGGCAATCAGCCCCAGCATTTT.

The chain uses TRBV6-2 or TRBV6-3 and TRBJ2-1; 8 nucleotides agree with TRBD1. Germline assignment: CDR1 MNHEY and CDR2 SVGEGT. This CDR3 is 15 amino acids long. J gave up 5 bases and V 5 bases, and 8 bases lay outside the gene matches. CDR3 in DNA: TGTGCCAGCAGTGGACAGGGTAAAGGGAACAATGAGCAGTTCTTC. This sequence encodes CASSGQGKGNNEQFF.

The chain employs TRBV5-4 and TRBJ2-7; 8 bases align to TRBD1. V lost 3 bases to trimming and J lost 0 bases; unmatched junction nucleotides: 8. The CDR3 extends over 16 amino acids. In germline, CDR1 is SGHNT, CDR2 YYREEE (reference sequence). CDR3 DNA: TGTGCCAGCAGCTCGGGACAGGTACGTGACTCCTACGAGCAGTACTTC. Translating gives CASSSGQVRDSYEQYF.

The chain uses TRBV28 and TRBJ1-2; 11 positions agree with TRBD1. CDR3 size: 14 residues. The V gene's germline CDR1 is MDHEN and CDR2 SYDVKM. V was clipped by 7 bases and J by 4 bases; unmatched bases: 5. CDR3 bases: TGTGCCAGCACTTTGGGGACAGGGGGCTATGGCTACACCTTC. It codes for CASTLGTGGYGYTF.

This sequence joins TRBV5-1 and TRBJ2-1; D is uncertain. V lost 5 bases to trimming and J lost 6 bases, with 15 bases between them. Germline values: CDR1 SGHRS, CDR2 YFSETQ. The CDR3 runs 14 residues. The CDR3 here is CASRGPRSANEQFF. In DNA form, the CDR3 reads TGCGCCAGCAGAGGTCCTAGGTCTGCCAATGAGCAGTTCTTC.

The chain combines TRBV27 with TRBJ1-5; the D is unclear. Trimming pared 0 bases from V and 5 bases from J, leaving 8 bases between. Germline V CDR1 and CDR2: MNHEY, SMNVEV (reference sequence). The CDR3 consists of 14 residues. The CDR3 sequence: CASSLSGDDQPQHF. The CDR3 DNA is TGTGCCAGCAGTTTATCAGGAGATGATCAGCCCCAGCATTTT.

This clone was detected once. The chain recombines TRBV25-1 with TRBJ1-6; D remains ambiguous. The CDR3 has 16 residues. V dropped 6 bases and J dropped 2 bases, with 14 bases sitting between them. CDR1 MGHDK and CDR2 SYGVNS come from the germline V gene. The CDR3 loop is CASRGRGTAYNSPLHF. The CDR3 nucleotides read TGTGCCAGCAGGGGCCGGGGAACCGCCTATAATTCACCCCTCCACTTT.